This TCR beta chain was observed in a study of blood T cell repertoires in COVID-19. On the study more broadly: T cells, B-cell-depleted T cells, or PBMCs provided the cDNA or gDNA that served as material.

This clone came up once. In the original processing: Researchers report that nucleated cell counts were estimated from reference gene primer amplification. The data were produced by immunoSEQ multiplex PCR, yet TCRdb's version contains in-frame clones alone and is incomplete. The V and J calls and clone size are taken from that table; D and trimming were inferred from the DNA. The top ten clones hold roughly 9% of a sample with about 140,000 clones, roughly 76% of them seen once. Germline CDR1 SGHNT, CDR2 YENEEA. The CDR3 has 16 amino acids. V trimming: 5 bases; J trimming: 4 bases; junction bases outside the gene matches: 12.

Material: peripheral blood. The receptor comes from a woman between 45 and 65 years old with active or convalescent COVID-19. This chain links TRBV11-3 with TRBJ2-3, with 7 nucleotides matching TRBD2. The CDR3 nucleotides read TGTGCCAGCAGCCCATCGACTGGGGGGGACGCAGATACGCAGTATTTT. Translating it yields CASSPSTGGDADTQYF.